A selection of T cell receptor beta chains follows, all from one sample in a study of blood T cell repertoires in COVID-19. TCRdb's table, derived via immunoSEQ multiplex PCR, lists solely in-frame clones and lacks some. Of tens of thousands of clones listed, around 89% were seen once; the top ten hold roughly 2.5%. Specimen: peripheral blood. The receptors derive from a man aged 50 to 60 with COVID-19, enrolled during active disease. CDR3s include the opening cysteine and the closing phenylalanine or tryptophan. Each record gives: V gene, clone size, J gene, D gene, CDR3 protein, CDR3 DNA. The D gene is left open where the match is weak. Clone size is stated in some rows and not others, as once, few, many or a class when expanded.

V gene: TRBV2; clone size: -; J gene: TRBJ2-5; D gene: TRBD2; CDR3 protein: CASSDTSGGVRETQYF; CDR3 DNA: TGTGCCAGCAGTGACACTAGCGGGGGAGTCCGAGAGACCCAGTACTTC
V gene: TRBV28; clone size: -; J gene: TRBJ1-2; D gene: TRBD1; CDR3 protein: CASSLTGGNYGYTF; CDR3 DNA: TGTGCCAGCAGTTTGACAGGGGGAAACTATGGCTACACCTTC
V gene: TRBV10-3; clone size: -; J gene: TRBJ2-7; D gene: TRBD1; CDR3 protein: CAIRPTYGTGGEGEQYF; CDR3 DNA: TGTGCCATCAGACCAACGTACGGGACAGGGGGCGAAGGCGAGCAGTACTTC
V gene: TRBV7-8; clone size: -; J gene: TRBJ2-7; D gene: -; CDR3 protein: CASSLGRSSYEQYF; CDR3 DNA: TGTGCCAGCAGCTTAGGGAGAAGCTCCTACGAGCAGTACTTC
V gene: TRBV5-6; clone size: -; J gene: TRBJ1-4; D gene: TRBD1; CDR3 protein: CASSGTVLDELANEKLFF; CDR3 DNA: TGTGCCAGCAGCGGGACAGTACTGGATGAGTTAGCTAATGAAAAACTGTTTTTT
V gene: TRBV3-1/TRBV3-2; clone size: -; J gene: TRBJ1-5; D gene: TRBD1; CDR3 protein: CASSQDYRGPSNQPQHF; CDR3 DNA: TGTGCCAGCAGCCAAGATTACAGGGGCCCTAGCAATCAGCCCCAGCATTTT
V gene: TRBV30; clone size: -; J gene: TRBJ2-2; D gene: -; CDR3 protein: CAWTPGNRNTGELFF; CDR3 DNA: TGTGCCTGGACCCCCGGGAACAGAAACACCGGGGAGCTGTTTTTT
V gene: TRBV2; clone size: -; J gene: TRBJ1-2; D gene: TRBD1; CDR3 protein: CASRGTGDYYGYTF; CDR3 DNA: TGTGCCAGCAGAGGGACAGGGGACTACTATGGCTACACCTTC
V gene: TRBV4-1; clone size: few; J gene: TRBJ2-7; D gene: -; CDR3 protein: CASSQDRGYEQYF; CDR3 DNA: TGCGCCAGCAGCCAAGATAGGGGCTACGAGCAGTACTTC
V gene: TRBV19; clone size: -; J gene: TRBJ1-5; D gene: -; CDR3 protein: CASSTVYQPQHF; CDR3 DNA: TGTGCCAGTAGTACCGTATATCAGCCCCAGCATTTT
V gene: TRBV27; clone size: -; J gene: TRBJ2-7; D gene: -; CDR3 protein: CASSPGESSYEQYF; CDR3 DNA: TGTGCCAGCAGTCCCGGGGAAAGCTCCTACGAGCAGTACTTC
V gene: TRBV3-1/TRBV3-2; clone size: -; J gene: TRBJ1-5; D gene: -; CDR3 protein: CASSPTSGQTNQPQHF; CDR3 DNA: TGTGCCAGCAGCCCAACCTCAGGACAGACAAATCAGCCCCAGCATTTT
V gene: TRBV3-1/TRBV3-2; clone size: -; J gene: TRBJ1-1; D gene: -; CDR3 protein: CASSQYLGGTEAFF; CDR3 DNA: TGTGCCAGCAGCCAGTACTTGGGGGGCACTGAAGCTTTCTTT
V gene: TRBV19; clone size: -; J gene: TRBJ1-5; D gene: -; CDR3 protein: CASRSTGYSNQPQHF; CDR3 DNA: TGTGCCAGTAGGTCAACAGGGTATAGCAATCAGCCCCAGCATTTT
V gene: TRBV2; clone size: -; J gene: TRBJ2-6; D gene: TRBD1; CDR3 protein: CASSEALDRVRSGANVLTF; CDR3 DNA: TGTGCCAGCAGTGAAGCGCTAGACAGGGTTAGGTCTGGGGCCAACGTCCTGACTTTC
V gene: TRBV5-1; clone size: -; J gene: TRBJ1-3; D gene: TRBD1; CDR3 protein: CASSERQGPGGTIYF; CDR3 DNA: TGCGCCAGCAGCGAGCGACAGGGGCCCGGTGGCACCATATATTTT
V gene: TRBV29-1; clone size: -; J gene: TRBJ2-7; D gene: TRBD1; CDR3 protein: CSGRDSHYEQYF; CDR3 DNA: TGCAGCGGCCGGGACAGCCACTACGAGCAGTACTTC
V gene: TRBV6-5; clone size: -; J gene: TRBJ2-3; D gene: -; CDR3 protein: CANNQGITLTQYF; CDR3 DNA: TGTGCCAACAACCAGGGTATCACCCTTACGCAGTATTTT
V gene: TRBV6-5; clone size: few; J gene: TRBJ2-7; D gene: -; CDR3 protein: CASRNRDATQQYF; CDR3 DNA: TGTGCCAGCAGGAACAGGGATGCTACGCAGCAGTACTTC
V gene: TRBV6-4; clone size: -; J gene: TRBJ1-1; D gene: TRBD1; CDR3 protein: CASTPKGTVNTEAFF; CDR3 DNA: TGTGCCAGCACCCCAAAGGGGACAGTTAACACTGAAGCTTTCTTT
V gene: TRBV27; clone size: -; J gene: TRBJ2-3; D gene: -; CDR3 protein: CASSPLTGWDTQYF; CDR3 DNA: TGTGCCAGCAGTCCCCTGACAGGATGGGATACGCAGTATTTT
V gene: TRBV9; clone size: -; J gene: TRBJ2-3; D gene: TRBD2; CDR3 protein: CASSVSGRGGDTQYF; CDR3 DNA: TGTGCCAGCAGCGTATCGGGGCGGGGGGGCGATACGCAGTATTTT
V gene: TRBV6-1; clone size: -; J gene: TRBJ2-7; D gene: -; CDR3 protein: CASSEGVPWGRGTSYEQYF; CDR3 DNA: TGTGCCAGCAGTGAAGGGGTCCCTTGGGGCAGGGGAACCTCCTACGAGCAGTACTTC
V gene: TRBV7-2; clone size: -; J gene: TRBJ1-5; D gene: -; CDR3 protein: CASSLRGPSSNQPQHF; CDR3 DNA: TGTGCCAGCAGCTTAAGGGGCCCGAGTAGCAATCAGCCCCAGCATTTT
V gene: TRBV10-3; clone size: -; J gene: TRBJ1-1; D gene: -; CDR3 protein: CAIRNQDRNTEAFF; CDR3 DNA: TGTGCCATCAGGAACCAGGACAGGAACACTGAAGCTTTCTTT
V gene: TRBV27; clone size: -; J gene: TRBJ1-2; D gene: -; CDR3 protein: CASSLSIGGAGADGYTF; CDR3 DNA: TGTGCCAGCAGTTTATCTATCGGCGGTGCGGGAGCGGATGGCTACACCTTC
V gene: TRBV18; clone size: -; J gene: TRBJ1-1; D gene: -; CDR3 protein: CASSPSNRAEAFF; CDR3 DNA: TGTGCCAGCTCACCGTCGAACAGGGCTGAAGCTTTCTTT
V gene: TRBV11-2; clone size: -; J gene: TRBJ1-1; D gene: TRBD1; CDR3 protein: CASSYGQGGNTEAFF; CDR3 DNA: TGTGCCAGCAGCTACGGACAGGGGGGGAACACTGAAGCTTTCTTT
V gene: TRBV18; clone size: few; J gene: TRBJ1-2; D gene: TRBD1; CDR3 protein: CASSPLTGAVYGYTF; CDR3 DNA: TGTGCCAGCTCACCACTGACAGGGGCGGTCTATGGCTACACCTTC
V gene: TRBV7-8; clone size: -; J gene: TRBJ2-7; D gene: TRBD2; CDR3 protein: CASSSIAGANYEQYF; CDR3 DNA: TGTGCCAGCAGCTCTATAGCGGGGGCAAACTACGAGCAGTACTTC
V gene: TRBV15; clone size: -; J gene: TRBJ2-7; D gene: TRBD1; CDR3 protein: CATSGDRTGLYEQYF; CDR3 DNA: TGTGCCACCAGTGGAGACAGGACAGGGCTCTACGAGCAGTACTTC